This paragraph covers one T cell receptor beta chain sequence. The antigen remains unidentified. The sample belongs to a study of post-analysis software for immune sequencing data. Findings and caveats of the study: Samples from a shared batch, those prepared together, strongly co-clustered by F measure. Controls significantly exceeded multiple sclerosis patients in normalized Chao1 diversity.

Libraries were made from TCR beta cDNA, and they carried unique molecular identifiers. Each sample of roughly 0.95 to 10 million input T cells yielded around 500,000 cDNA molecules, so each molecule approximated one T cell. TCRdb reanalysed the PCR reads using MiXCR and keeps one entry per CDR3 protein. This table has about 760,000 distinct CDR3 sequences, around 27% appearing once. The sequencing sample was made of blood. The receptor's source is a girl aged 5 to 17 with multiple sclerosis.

The CDR3 DNA sequence: TGTGCCAGCAGCACGACTAGCGGGAGTTCTGCAGACTACGAGCAGTACTTC. Translated: CASSTTSGSSADYEQYF. The V gene is TRBV9, the J gene TRBJ2-7; 12 nucleotides match TRBD2. Losses at the gene ends were 4 bases for V and 3 bases for J; bases not matched to a gene: 11. Germline CDR1 SGDLS, CDR2 YYNGEE. The CDR3 spans 17 residues.